These T cell receptor beta chains were read from a single sample in a study of blood T cell repertoires in COVID-19. Here immunoSEQ multiplex PCR was the method, and the copy in TCRdb shows in-frame clones only, minus some. The sample lists 70,000 to 95,000 clones; 92% were seen once. Source material: peripheral blood. The source is a woman in her sixties with active COVID-19. Each CDR3 is given with its conserved first and last residue. A D gene is named only where the DNA matches it firmly. Not every row has a clone size; where given, it reads once, few, many or a size class.

CDR3 protein: CASSPLQGAGGEAFF
CDR3 DNA: TGTGCCAGCTCACCCCTACAGGGGGCGGGTGGTGAAGCTTTCTTT
V gene: TRBV18
D gene: TRBD1
clone size: -
J gene: TRBJ1-1

CDR3 protein: CASSIVRTGGNEKLFF
CDR3 DNA: TGTGCCAGTAGTATAGTTCGGACAGGGGGGAATGAAAAACTGTTTTTT
V gene: TRBV19
D gene: TRBD1
clone size: -
J gene: TRBJ1-4

CDR3 protein: CASSYRSQGGGYEQYF
CDR3 DNA: TGTGCCAGCAGCTATAGATCACAGGGGGGAGGGTACGAGCAGTACTTC
V gene: TRBV28
D gene: -
clone size: -
J gene: TRBJ2-7

CDR3 protein: CASSQATRSTDTQYF
CDR3 DNA: TGTGCCAGCAGCCAAGCGACTAGATCCACAGATACGCAGTATTTT
V gene: TRBV3-1/TRBV3-2
D gene: -
clone size: -
J gene: TRBJ2-3

CDR3 protein: CASKDRYREETQYF
CDR3 DNA: TGTGCCAGCAAAGACAGATATAGGGAAGAGACCCAGTACTTC
V gene: TRBV6-5
D gene: -
clone size: -
J gene: TRBJ2-5

CDR3 protein: CASSLPGKASYEQYF
CDR3 DNA: TGTGCCAGCAGTTTACCCGGGAAGGCCTCCTACGAGCAGTACTTC
V gene: TRBV27
D gene: -
clone size: -
J gene: TRBJ2-7

CDR3 protein: CASSATGARQETQYF
CDR3 DNA: TGCGCCAGCAGCGCCACAGGGGCAAGACAAGAGACCCAGTACTTC
V gene: TRBV5-1
D gene: TRBD1
clone size: -
J gene: TRBJ2-5

CDR3 protein: CASSPSAGTGKGTQYF
CDR3 DNA: TGTGCCAGCTCACCATCCGCGGGGACAGGAAAAGGGACCCAGTACTTC
V gene: TRBV18
D gene: TRBD1
clone size: -
J gene: TRBJ2-5

CDR3 protein: CASSLKPPPANYGYTF
CDR3 DNA: TGTGCCAGCAGTTTAAAGCCCCCCCCTGCGAACTATGGCTACACCTTC
V gene: TRBV27
D gene: -
clone size: -
J gene: TRBJ1-2

CDR3 protein: CASTQGRDEQYF
CDR3 DNA: TGTGCCAGCACTCAGGGTCGGGACGAGCAGTACTTC
V gene: TRBV28
D gene: -
clone size: -
J gene: TRBJ2-7

CDR3 protein: CASSLEGTDEAFF
CDR3 DNA: TGTGCCAGCAGCTTAGAGGGGACAGACGAAGCTTTCTTT
V gene: TRBV11-2
D gene: TRBD1
clone size: -
J gene: TRBJ1-1

CDR3 protein: CASSPGQYEQYF
CDR3 DNA: TGTGCCAGCTCACCAGGACAGTACGAGCAGTACTTC
V gene: TRBV18
D gene: -
clone size: -
J gene: TRBJ2-7

CDR3 protein: CASSSVRGREEAEYF
CDR3 DNA: TGTGCCAGCAGCTCGGTTCGGGGCAGGGAGGAAGCGGAGTACTTC
V gene: TRBV5-6
D gene: -
clone size: -
J gene: TRBJ2-7

CDR3 protein: CASSRGQYSNQPQHF
CDR3 DNA: TGTGCCAGCAGCCGCGGACAGTATAGCAATCAGCCCCAGCATTTT
V gene: TRBV3-1/TRBV3-2
D gene: -
clone size: -
J gene: TRBJ1-5

CDR3 protein: CASRETGGKGNEQFF
CDR3 DNA: TGTGCCAGCAGGGAGACAGGGGGCAAGGGCAATGAGCAGTTCTTC
V gene: TRBV6-5
D gene: TRBD1
clone size: few
J gene: TRBJ2-1

CDR3 protein: CSVPPDRGSTDTQYF
CDR3 DNA: TGCAGCGTCCCACCGGACAGGGGGTCCACAGATACGCAGTATTTT
V gene: TRBV29-1
D gene: TRBD1
clone size: -
J gene: TRBJ2-3

CDR3 protein: CASSRGQGNTEAFF
CDR3 DNA: TGTGCCAGCAGCAGGGGACAGGGGAACACTGAAGCTTTCTTT
V gene: TRBV5-4
D gene: TRBD1
clone size: once
J gene: TRBJ1-1

CDR3 protein: CASSLRDRGAGDTQYF
CDR3 DNA: TGTGCCAGCAGCTTACGGGACAGGGGGGCTGGAGATACGCAGTATTTT
V gene: TRBV7-6
D gene: TRBD1
clone size: -
J gene: TRBJ2-3

CDR3 protein: CASSVRVPSGNTIYF
CDR3 DNA: TGTGCCAGCAGCGTTAGAGTACCCTCTGGAAACACCATATATTTT
V gene: TRBV7-8
D gene: -
clone size: -
J gene: TRBJ1-3

CDR3 protein: CASRSASMRGPNNEQFF
CDR3 DNA: TGTGCCAGCAGATCCGCCTCAATGCGGGGGCCAAACAATGAGCAGTTCTTC
V gene: TRBV28
D gene: -
clone size: -
J gene: TRBJ2-1

CDR3 protein: CATSRARTGNYGYTF
CDR3 DNA: TGTGCCACCAGCAGAGCGAGGACAGGAAACTATGGCTACACCTTC
V gene: TRBV15
D gene: TRBD1
clone size: -
J gene: TRBJ1-2

CDR3 protein: CASSVGTGSGRAHYGYTF
CDR3 DNA: TGTGCCAGCAGTGTTGGGACAGGGAGTGGAAGGGCTCACTATGGCTACACCTTC
V gene: TRBV2
D gene: TRBD1
clone size: -
J gene: TRBJ1-2

CDR3 protein: CASSLSVAVYGYTF
CDR3 DNA: TGTGCCAGCAGTTTATCGGTGGCGGTCTATGGCTACACCTTC
V gene: TRBV27
D gene: -
clone size: -
J gene: TRBJ1-2

CDR3 protein: CASSLAPAGNAGELFF
CDR3 DNA: TGTGCCAGCAGCTTAGCGCCGGCAGGGAACGCCGGGGAGCTGTTTTTT
V gene: TRBV7-2
D gene: -
clone size: -
J gene: TRBJ2-2

CDR3 protein: CASSPEPGQGLYEQYF
CDR3 DNA: TGTGCCAGCAGCCCCGAACCGGGACAGGGCCTCTACGAGCAGTACTTC
V gene: TRBV9
D gene: TRBD1
clone size: -
J gene: TRBJ2-7

CDR3 protein: CASSLAGNFRTDTQYF
CDR3 DNA: TGCGCCAGCAGCTTGGCCGGGAATTTTCGCACAGATACGCAGTATTTT
V gene: TRBV5-1
D gene: -
clone size: -
J gene: TRBJ2-3

CDR3 protein: CASSGPGNLANEKLFF
CDR3 DNA: TGTGCCAGCAGCGGACCAGGGAACCTAGCTAATGAAAAACTGTTTTTT
V gene: TRBV5-5
D gene: -
clone size: once
J gene: TRBJ1-4

CDR3 protein: CASSQDPGQGYVTEAFF
CDR3 DNA: TGTGCCAGCAGCCAAGATCCCGGACAGGGGTACGTCACTGAAGCTTTCTTT
V gene: TRBV14
D gene: TRBD1
clone size: -
J gene: TRBJ1-1

CDR3 protein: CASSVATGQTNEKLFF
CDR3 DNA: TGTGCCAGCAGCGTAGCTACGGGACAGACGAATGAAAAACTGTTTTTT
V gene: TRBV9
D gene: TRBD1
clone size: -
J gene: TRBJ1-4

CDR3 protein: CATSGGADGNTIYF
CDR3 DNA: TGTGCCACAAGTGGGGGCGCGGATGGAAACACCATATATTTT
V gene: TRBV28
D gene: -
clone size: -
J gene: TRBJ1-3

CDR3 protein: CASSFLRGLGNQPQHF
CDR3 DNA: TGTGCCAGCAGTTTTTTGAGGGGGCTAGGGAATCAGCCCCAGCATTTT
V gene: TRBV28
D gene: TRBD1
clone size: -
J gene: TRBJ1-5

CDR3 protein: CATSDSVQGRGYTF
CDR3 DNA: TGTGCCACCAGTGATTCGGTGCAGGGCAGGGGCTACACCTTC
V gene: TRBV24-1
D gene: -
clone size: -
J gene: TRBJ1-2

CDR3 protein: CASSPGGATEAFF
CDR3 DNA: TGTGCCAGCAGTCCCGGGGGGGCCACTGAAGCTTTCTTT
V gene: TRBV12-3/TRBV12-4
D gene: -
clone size: -
J gene: TRBJ1-1

CDR3 protein: CASGQGVNQPQHF
CDR3 DNA: TGTGCCAGCGGACAGGGGGTCAATCAGCCCCAGCATTTT
V gene: TRBV6-5
D gene: TRBD1
clone size: -
J gene: TRBJ1-5

CDR3 protein: CSVRTGDTQYF
CDR3 DNA: TGCAGCGTTCGAACGGGAGATACGCAGTATTTT
V gene: TRBV29-1
D gene: -
clone size: -
J gene: TRBJ2-3

CDR3 protein: CAISVASAADGYTF
CDR3 DNA: TGTGCCATCAGTGTGGCGAGCGCTGCGGATGGCTACACCTTC
V gene: TRBV10-3
D gene: -
clone size: -
J gene: TRBJ1-2

CDR3 protein: CASRLAQGYGYTF
CDR3 DNA: TGTGCCAGCCGCCTCGCTCAGGGTTATGGCTACACCTTC
V gene: TRBV6-5
D gene: -
clone size: -
J gene: TRBJ1-2

CDR3 protein: CASSRGGISYEQYF
CDR3 DNA: TGTGCCAGCAGCCGGGGGGGGATCTCCTACGAGCAGTACTTC
V gene: TRBV11-2
D gene: TRBD2
clone size: -
J gene: TRBJ2-7

CDR3 protein: CSVVLVGYEQYF
CDR3 DNA: TGCAGCGTTGTACTAGTTGGGTACGAGCAGTACTTC
V gene: TRBV29-1
D gene: -
clone size: -
J gene: TRBJ2-7

CDR3 protein: CASSLAGGAAETQYF
CDR3 DNA: TGTGCCAGCAGCTTAGCGGGGGGGGCCGCAGAGACCCAGTACTTC
V gene: TRBV7-2
D gene: -
clone size: -
J gene: TRBJ2-5

CDR3 protein: CASSPPPLAGGPDTQYF
CDR3 DNA: TGTGCCAGCAGCCCTCCCCCGCTAGCGGGAGGGCCGGATACGCAGTATTTT
V gene: TRBV28
D gene: TRBD2
clone size: -
J gene: TRBJ2-3

CDR3 protein: CSVRGLANEKLFF
CDR3 DNA: TGCAGCGTGCGGGGGTTAGCTAATGAAAAACTGTTTTTT
V gene: TRBV29-1
D gene: -
clone size: -
J gene: TRBJ1-4